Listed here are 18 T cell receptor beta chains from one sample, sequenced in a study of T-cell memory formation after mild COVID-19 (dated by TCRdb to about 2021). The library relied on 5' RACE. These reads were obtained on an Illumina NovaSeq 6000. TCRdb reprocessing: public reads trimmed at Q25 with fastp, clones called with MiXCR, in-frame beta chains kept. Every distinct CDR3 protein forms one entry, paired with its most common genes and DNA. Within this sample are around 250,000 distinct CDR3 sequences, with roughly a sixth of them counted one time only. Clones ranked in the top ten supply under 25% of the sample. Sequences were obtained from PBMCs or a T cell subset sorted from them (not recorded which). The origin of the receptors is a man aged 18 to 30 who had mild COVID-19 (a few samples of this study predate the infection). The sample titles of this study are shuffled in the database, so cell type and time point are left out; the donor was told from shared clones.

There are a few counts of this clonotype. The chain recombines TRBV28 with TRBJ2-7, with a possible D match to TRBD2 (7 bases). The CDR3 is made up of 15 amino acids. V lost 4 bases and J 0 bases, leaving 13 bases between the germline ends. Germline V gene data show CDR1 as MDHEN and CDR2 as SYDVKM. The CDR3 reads CASSSPRGASYEQYV. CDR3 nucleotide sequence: TGTGCCAGCAGTTCCCCTCGGGGGGCCTCCTACGAGCAGTACGTC.

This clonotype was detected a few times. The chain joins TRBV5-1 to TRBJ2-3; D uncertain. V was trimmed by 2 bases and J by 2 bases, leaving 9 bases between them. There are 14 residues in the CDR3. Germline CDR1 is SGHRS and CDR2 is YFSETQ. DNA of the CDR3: TGCGCCAGCAGCTTCCTACCTTCCACAGATACGCAGTATTTT. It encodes CASSFLPSTDTQYF.

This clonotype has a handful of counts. CDR3 sequence reads: CASSVVAGGQDEQFF. As DNA, the CDR3 is TGTGCCAGCAGCGTAGTGGCGGGGGGGCAAGATGAGCAGTTCTTC. The chain combines TRBV9 with TRBJ2-1, with 9 bases matching TRBD2. CDR3 length: 15 amino acids. Germline CDR1 reads SGDLS; CDR2 reads YYNGEE. With V trimmed by 0 bases and J by 8 bases, 6 bases remained unmatched.

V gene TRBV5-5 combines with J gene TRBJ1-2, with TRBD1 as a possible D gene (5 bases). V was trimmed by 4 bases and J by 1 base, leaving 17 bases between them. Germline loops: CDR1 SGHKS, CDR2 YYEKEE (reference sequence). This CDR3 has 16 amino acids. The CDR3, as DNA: TGTGCCAGCAGCCAGCTACAGGAGATTATTAACTATGGCTACACCTTC. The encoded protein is CASSQLQEIINYGYTF.

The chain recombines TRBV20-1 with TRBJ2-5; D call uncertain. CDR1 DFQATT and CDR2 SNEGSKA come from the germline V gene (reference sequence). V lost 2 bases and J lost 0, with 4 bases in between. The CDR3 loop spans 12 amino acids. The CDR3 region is CSARQYQETQYF. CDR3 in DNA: TGCAGTGCTAGACAGTACCAAGAGACCCAGTACTTC.

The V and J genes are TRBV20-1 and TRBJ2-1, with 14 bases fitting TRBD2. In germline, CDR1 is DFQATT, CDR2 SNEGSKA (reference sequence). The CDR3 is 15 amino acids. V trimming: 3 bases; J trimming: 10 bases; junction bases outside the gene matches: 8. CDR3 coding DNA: TGCAGTGCTAGGACTAGCGGGGGGGCCGGGTTGGAGCAGTTCTTC. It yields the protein CSARTSGGAGLEQFF.

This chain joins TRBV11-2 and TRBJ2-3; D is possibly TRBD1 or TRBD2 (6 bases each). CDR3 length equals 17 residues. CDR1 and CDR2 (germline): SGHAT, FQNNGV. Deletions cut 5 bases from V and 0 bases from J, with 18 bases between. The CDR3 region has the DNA TGTGCCAGCAGCCTAAGAGGAGGGGGGTCAAGCACAGATACGCAGTATTTT. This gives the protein CASSLRGGGSSTDTQYF. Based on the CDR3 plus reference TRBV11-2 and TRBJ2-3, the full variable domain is EAGVAQSPRYKIIEKRQSVAFWCNPISGHATLYWYQQILGQGPKLLIQFQNNGVVDDSQLPKDRFSAERLKGVDSTLKIQPAKLEDSAVYLCASSLRGGGSSTDTQYFGPGTRLTVL.

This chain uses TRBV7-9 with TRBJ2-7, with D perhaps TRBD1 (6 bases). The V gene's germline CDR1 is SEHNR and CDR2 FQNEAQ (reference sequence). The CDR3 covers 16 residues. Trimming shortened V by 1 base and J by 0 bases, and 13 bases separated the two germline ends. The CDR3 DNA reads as TGTGCCAGCAGCTTAGATCAGGGGCCGAGCTCCTACGAGCAGTACTTC. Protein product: CASSLDQGPSSYEQYF. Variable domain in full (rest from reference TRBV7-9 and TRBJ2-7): DTGVSQNPRHKITKRGQNVTFRCDPISEHNRLYWYRQTLGQGPEFLTYFQNEAQLEKSRLLSDRFSAERPKGSFSTLEIQRTEQGDSAMYLCASSLDQGPSSYEQYFGPGTRLTVT.

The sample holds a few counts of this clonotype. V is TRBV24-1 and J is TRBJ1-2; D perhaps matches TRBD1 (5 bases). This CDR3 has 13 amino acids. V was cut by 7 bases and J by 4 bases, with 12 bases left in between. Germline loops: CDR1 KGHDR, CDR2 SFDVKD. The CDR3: CATRETAPYGYTF. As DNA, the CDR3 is TGTGCCACCAGGGAGACAGCCCCCTATGGCTACACCTTC.

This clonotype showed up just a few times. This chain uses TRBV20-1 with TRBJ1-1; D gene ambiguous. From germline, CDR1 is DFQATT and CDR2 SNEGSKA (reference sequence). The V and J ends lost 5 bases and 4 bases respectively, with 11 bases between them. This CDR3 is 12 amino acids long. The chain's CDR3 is CSALPPGTEAFF. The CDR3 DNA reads TGCAGTGCTCTCCCTCCGGGCACTGAAGCTTTCTTT.

The CDR3 nucleotides read TGTGCCAGCAGTTACTCGTTCCGGGCTGGGGAGCTGTTTTTT. It is translated as CASSYSFRAGELFF. J is TRBJ2-2 and V is TRBV6-5; D gene unclear. Germline V lookup: CDR1 MNHEY, CDR2 SVGAGI. This CDR3 contains 14 residues. V dropped 0 bases and J dropped 8 bases, with 10 bases sitting between them.

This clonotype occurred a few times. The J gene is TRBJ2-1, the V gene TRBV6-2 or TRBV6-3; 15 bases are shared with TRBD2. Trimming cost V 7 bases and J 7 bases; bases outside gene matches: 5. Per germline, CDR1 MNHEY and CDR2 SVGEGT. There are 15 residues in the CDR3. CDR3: CASNDGTSGGNEQFF. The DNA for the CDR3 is TGTGCCAGCAATGACGGGACTAGCGGGGGGAATGAGCAGTTCTTC.

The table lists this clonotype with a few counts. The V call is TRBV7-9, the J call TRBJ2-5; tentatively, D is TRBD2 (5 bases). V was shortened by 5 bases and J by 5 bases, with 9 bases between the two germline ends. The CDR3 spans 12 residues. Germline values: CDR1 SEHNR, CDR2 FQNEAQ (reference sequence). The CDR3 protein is CASSHPGETQYF. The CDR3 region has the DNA TGTGCCAGCAGCCATCCGGGGGAGACCCAGTACTTC. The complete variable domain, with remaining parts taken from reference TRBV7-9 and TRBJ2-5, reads DTGVSQNPRHKITKRGQNVTFRCDPISEHNRLYWYRQTLGQGPEFLTYFQNEAQLEKSRLLSDRFSAERPKGSFSTLEIQRTEQGDSAMYLCASSHPGETQYFGPGTRLLVL.

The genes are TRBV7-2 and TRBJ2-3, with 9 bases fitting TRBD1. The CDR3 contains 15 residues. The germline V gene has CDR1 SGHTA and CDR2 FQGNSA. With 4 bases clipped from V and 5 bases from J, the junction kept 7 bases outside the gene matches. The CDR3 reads CASSSRTGDVDTQYF. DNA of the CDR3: TGTGCCAGCAGCTCGCGGACAGGGGATGTAGATACGCAGTATTTT.

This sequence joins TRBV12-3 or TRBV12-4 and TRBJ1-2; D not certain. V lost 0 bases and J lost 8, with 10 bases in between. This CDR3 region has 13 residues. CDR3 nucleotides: TGTGCCAGCAGTTTAGCGCGTCGTGGCGGCTACACCTTC. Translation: CASSLARRGGYTF.

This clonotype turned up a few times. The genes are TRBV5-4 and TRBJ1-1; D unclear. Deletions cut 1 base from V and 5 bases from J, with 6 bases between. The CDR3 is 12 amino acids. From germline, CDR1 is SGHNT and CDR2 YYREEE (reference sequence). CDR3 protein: CASSLQSTEAFF. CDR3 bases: TGTGCCAGCAGCTTGCAGTCGACTGAAGCTTTCTTT. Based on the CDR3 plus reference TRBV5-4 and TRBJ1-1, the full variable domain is ETGVTQSPTHLIKTRGQQVTLRCSSQSGHNTVSWYQQALGQGPQFIFQYYREEENGRGNFPPRFSGLQFPNYSSELNVNALELDDSALYLCASSLQSTEAFFGQGTRLTVV.

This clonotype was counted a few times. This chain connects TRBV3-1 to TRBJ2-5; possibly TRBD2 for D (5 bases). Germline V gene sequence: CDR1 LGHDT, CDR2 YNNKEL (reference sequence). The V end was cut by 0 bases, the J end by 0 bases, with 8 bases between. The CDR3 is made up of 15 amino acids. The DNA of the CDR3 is TGTGCCAGCAGCCAAGATCCGAGGGACCAAGAGACCCAGTACTTC. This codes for CASSQDPRDQETQYF.

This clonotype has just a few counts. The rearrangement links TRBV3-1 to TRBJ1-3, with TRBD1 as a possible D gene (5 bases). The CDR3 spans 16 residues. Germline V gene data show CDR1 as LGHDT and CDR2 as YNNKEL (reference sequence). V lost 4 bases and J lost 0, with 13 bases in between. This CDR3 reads CASSRYRTSSGNTIYF. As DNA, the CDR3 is TGTGCCAGCAGCCGATACAGGACGAGCTCTGGAAACACCATATATTTT.